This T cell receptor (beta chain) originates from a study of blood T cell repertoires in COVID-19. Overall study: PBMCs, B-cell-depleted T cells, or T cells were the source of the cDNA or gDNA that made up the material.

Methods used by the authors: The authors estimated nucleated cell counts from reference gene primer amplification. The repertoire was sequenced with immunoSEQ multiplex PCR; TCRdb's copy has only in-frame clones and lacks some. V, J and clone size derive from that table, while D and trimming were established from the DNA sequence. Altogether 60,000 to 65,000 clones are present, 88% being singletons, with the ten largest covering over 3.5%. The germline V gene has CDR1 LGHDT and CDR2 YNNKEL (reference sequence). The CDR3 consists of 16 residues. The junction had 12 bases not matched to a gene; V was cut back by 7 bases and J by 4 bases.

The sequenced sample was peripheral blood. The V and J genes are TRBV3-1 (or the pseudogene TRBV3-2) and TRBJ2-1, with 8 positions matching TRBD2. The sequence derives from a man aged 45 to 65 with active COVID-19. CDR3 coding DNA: TGTGCCAGCACTCAAAGGGGAGCGGGAGCATACAATGAGCAGTTCTTC. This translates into CASTQRGAGAYNEQFF.